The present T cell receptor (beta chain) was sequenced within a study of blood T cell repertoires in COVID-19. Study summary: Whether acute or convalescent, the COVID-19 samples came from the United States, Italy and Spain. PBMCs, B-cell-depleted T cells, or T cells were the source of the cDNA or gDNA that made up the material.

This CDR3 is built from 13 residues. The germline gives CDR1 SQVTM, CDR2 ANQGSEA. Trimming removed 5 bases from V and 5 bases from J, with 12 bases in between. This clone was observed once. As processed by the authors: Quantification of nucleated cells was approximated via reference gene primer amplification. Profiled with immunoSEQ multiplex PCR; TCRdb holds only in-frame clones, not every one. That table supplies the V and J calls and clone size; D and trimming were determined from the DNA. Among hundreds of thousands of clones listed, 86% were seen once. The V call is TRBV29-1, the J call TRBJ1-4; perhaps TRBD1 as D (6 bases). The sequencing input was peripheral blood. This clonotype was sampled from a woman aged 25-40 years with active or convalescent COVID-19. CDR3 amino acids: CSVPGQGNEKLFF. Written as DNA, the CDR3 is TGCAGCGTTCCCGGGCAGGGGAATGAAAAACTGTTTTTT.